This T cell receptor (beta chain) was captured by sequencing in a study of blood T cell repertoires in COVID-19 (dated by TCRdb to the early 2020s). About the full investigation: Samples from collaborators originated in the United States, Italy and Spain and spanned both the acute and convalescent phases of COVID-19. The samples were drawn from two sources: the first 160 participants of the ongoing ImmuneRACE study, and 1,254 subjects contributed by 6 global collaborators. The repertoires were made available in a free public database intended to serve as a resource for research on the immune response to SARS-CoV-2. The dataset comprised deeply sampled blood TCRbeta repertoires from subjects exposed to, actively infected with, or recovered from COVID-19. The material from the prospective study consisted of cDNA or gDNA derived from T cells, B-cell-depleted T cells, or PBMCs. Where HLA class I and class II types were available, the types were taken from metadata supplied by the sample provider, not from assay-based typing. Nearly every sample came with metadata listing a de-identified subject ID, COVID-19 status, age in years and sex.

As to this clone: Its specific antigen is unknown. No base quality values were provided; no much bigger clone lies one nucleotide off.

The CDR3 spans 15 residues, from the cysteine through the phenylalanine. Only the CDR3 region is kept as DNA, spanning 45 bases read in frame from base 1. V sheds 1 base and J sheds 0 bases, leaving 7 bases between their ends. The CDR1 and CDR2 encoded by the germline V gene are SGHTA and FQGNSA. Broader findings and caveats from the paper: How much clinical and demographic metadata was included differed by source and by participant, and the metadata was provided uncurated.

The collaborating institutions used their own protocols to collect whole blood in K2EDTA tubes. For TCRbeta analysis, collaborators shipped samples as frozen whole blood, isolated PBMCs, or DNA extracted from either of those sample types. TCRbeta CDR3 regions were amplified from genomic DNA using the immunoSEQ Assay, a bias-controlled multiplex PCR. The study's own analysis went as follows. Within the assay, amplification of reference gene primers was used to estimate how many nucleated cells each sample contained. Sequence reads were collapsed and filtered to measure the absolute abundance of every unique TCRbeta CDR3 rearrangement. Productive Simpson clonality was computed per sample as the square root of Simpson's diversity index over productive rearrangements. The clones in this table, taken by TCRdb from immuneACCESS, are in-frame only. Not every clone is retained; where verified, under half of the shortfall comes from an unresolved V gene, and the cause of the rest is unknown. V, J and clone size were drawn from that table, and D and trimming were deduced from the DNA. The sample contains roughly 90,000 clones, 80% of them found a single time. The top ten hold around 10% of the sample.

The TCR originated in a woman aged 70-85 years with acute or convalescent COVID-19. The sequence links TRBV7-2 to TRBJ1-3, and TRBD1 may be the D gene, going by 5 matching bases. Sequences were obtained from peripheral blood. The CDR3 reads CASSLEGASGNTIYF. The sequenced DNA: TGTGCCAGCAGCTTAGAAGGGGCCTCTGGAAACACCATATATTTT.